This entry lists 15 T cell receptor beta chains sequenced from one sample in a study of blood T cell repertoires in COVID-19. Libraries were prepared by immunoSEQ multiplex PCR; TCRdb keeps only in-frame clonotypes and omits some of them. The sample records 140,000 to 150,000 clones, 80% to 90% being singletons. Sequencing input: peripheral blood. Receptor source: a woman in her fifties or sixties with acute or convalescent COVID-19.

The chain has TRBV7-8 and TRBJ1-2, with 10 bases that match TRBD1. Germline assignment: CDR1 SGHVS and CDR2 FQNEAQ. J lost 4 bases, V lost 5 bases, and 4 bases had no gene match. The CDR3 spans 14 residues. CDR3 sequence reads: CASSTGQGGYGYTF. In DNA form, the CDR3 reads TGTGCCAGCAGCACCGGACAGGGGGGCTATGGCTACACCTTC.

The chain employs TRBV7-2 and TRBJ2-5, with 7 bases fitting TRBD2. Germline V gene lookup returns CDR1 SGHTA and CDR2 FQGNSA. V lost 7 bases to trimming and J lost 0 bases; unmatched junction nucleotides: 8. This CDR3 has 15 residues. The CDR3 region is CASTRAGLYQETQYF. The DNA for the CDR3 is TGTGCCAGCACCAGAGCGGGGCTCTACCAAGAGACCCAGTACTTC.

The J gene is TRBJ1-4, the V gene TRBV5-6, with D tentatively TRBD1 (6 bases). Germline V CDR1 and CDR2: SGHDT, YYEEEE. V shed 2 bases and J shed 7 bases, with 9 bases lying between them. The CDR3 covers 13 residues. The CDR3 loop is CASSFPTGEKLFF. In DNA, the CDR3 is TGTGCCAGCAGCTTCCCGACAGGTGAAAAACTGTTTTTT.

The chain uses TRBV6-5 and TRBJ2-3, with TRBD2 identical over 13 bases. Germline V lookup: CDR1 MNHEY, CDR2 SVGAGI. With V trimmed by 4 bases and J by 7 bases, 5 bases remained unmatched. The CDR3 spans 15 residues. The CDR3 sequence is CASSSRLAGGNTQYF. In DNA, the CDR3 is TGTGCCAGCAGTTCCCGACTAGCGGGGGGAAATACGCAGTATTTT.

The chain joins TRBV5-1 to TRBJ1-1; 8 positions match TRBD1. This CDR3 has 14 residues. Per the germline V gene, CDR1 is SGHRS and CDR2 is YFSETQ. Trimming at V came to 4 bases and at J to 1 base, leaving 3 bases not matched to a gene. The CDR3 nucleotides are TGCGCCAGCAGCATAGGACAGGGGAACACTGAAGCTTTCTTT. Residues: CASSIGQGNTEAFF.

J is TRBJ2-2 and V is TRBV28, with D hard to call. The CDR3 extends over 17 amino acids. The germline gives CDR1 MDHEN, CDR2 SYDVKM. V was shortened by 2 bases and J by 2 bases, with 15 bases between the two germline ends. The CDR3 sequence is CASSLVSPGLNTGELFF. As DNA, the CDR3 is TGTGCCAGCAGTTTAGTTTCACCAGGCCTTAACACCGGGGAGCTGTTTTTT.

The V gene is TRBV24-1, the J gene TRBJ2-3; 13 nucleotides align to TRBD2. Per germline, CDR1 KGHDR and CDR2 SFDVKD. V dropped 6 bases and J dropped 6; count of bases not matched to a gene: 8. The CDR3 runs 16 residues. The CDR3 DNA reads TGTGCCACCAGTCTAGGACTAGCGGGGGTTAGGGATACGCAGTATTTT. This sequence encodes CATSLGLAGVRDTQYF.

The CDR3 coding sequence is TGTGCCAGCAGTGAAACGGGACAGATAAACTATGGCTACACCTTC. It is translated as CASSETGQINYGYTF. The chain links TRBV25-1 to TRBJ1-2, with 7 bases identical to TRBD1. Looked up from germline, CDR1 is MGHDK and CDR2 is SYGVNS. V trimming: 2 bases; J trimming: 2 bases; junction bases outside the gene matches: 5. The CDR3 length is 15 residues.

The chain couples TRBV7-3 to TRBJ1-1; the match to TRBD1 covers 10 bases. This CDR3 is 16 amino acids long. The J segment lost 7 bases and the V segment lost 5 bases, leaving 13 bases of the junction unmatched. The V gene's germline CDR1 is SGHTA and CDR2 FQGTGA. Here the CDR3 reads CASSPRTGGPRGEAFF. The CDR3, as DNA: TGTGCCAGCAGCCCCCGGACAGGGGGGCCACGGGGTGAAGCTTTCTTT.

As DNA, the CDR3 is TGTGCCAGCAGCTTGGGACAGCTCATCTCCTATGGCTACACCTTC. Translated, it gives CASSLGQLISYGYTF. The chain recombines TRBV5-4 with TRBJ1-2, with TRBD1 as a possible D gene (5 bases). Germline V gene sequence: CDR1 SGHNT, CDR2 YYREEE (reference sequence). The V and J ends lost 0 bases and 4 bases respectively, with 13 bases between them. The CDR3 contains 15 residues.

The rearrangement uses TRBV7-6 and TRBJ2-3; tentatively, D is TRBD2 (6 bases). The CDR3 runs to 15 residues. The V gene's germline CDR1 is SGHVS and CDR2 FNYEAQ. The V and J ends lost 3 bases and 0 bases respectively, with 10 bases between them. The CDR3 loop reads CASSFRERSTDTQYF. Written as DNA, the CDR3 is TGTGCCAGCAGCTTTCGGGAGCGGAGCACAGATACGCAGTATTTT.

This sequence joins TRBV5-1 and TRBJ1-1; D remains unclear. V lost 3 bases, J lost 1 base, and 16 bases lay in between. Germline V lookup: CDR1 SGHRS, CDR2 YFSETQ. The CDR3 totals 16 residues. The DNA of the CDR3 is TGCGCCAGCAGCTCGTACGATGAAACAGCGAACACTGAAGCTTTCTTT. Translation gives CASSSYDETANTEAFF. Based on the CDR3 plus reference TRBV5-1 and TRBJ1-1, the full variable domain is KAGVTQTPRYLIKTRGQQVTLSCSPISGHRSVSWYQQTPGQGLQFLFEYFSETQRNKGNFPGRFSGRQFSNSRSEMNVSTLELGDSALYLCASSSYDETANTEAFFGQGTRLTVV.

The CDR3 protein is CASSLWADTEAFF. CDR3 bases: TGTGCCAGCAGCTTATGGGCAGACACTGAAGCTTTCTTT. The chain links TRBV7-3 to TRBJ1-1; D not certain. Trimming removed 2 bases from V and 3 bases from J, with 7 bases in between. This CDR3 has 13 amino acids. Per the germline V gene, CDR1 is SGHTA and CDR2 is FQGTGA. Using reference TRBV7-3 and TRBJ1-1 for the parts outside the CDR3, the full variable domain is GAGVSQTPSNKVTEKGKYVELRCDPISGHTALYWYRQSLGQGPEFLIYFQGTGAADDSGLPNDRFFAVRPEGSVSTLKIQRTERGDSAVYLCASSLWADTEAFFGQGTRLTVV.

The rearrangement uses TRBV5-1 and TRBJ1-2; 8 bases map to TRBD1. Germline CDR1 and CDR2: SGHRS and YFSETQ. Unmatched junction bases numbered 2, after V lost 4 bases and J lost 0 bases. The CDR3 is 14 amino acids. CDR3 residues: CASSGGQANYGYTF. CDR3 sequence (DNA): TGCGCCAGCAGCGGGGGACAGGCTAACTATGGCTACACCTTC.

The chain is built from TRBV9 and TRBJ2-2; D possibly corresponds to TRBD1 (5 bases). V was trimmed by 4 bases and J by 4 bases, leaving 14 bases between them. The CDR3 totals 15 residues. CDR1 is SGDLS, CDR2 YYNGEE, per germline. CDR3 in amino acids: CASSWWGSSTGELFF. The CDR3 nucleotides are TGTGCCAGCAGCTGGTGGGGCTCGAGCACCGGGGAGCTGTTTTTT.